This T cell receptor beta chain was recorded in a study of molecular identifiers for immune sequencing clone quantification. Whole-study results and caveats: More than 97% of effector molecules, versus under 1% of naive-cell molecules, belonged to clones above 20 RNA copies.

This clonotype was counted a few times. Its antigen is not known. Libraries from naive CD8 cells were generated from 20,000 to 1,000,000 sorted cells (with 10%, 30% or 50% RNA). Library preparation followed earlier protocols using designated TCR primers. One entry per CDR3 protein, called by TCRdb with MiXCR from the PCR reads. The sample holds 300,000 to 400,000 distinct CDR3 sequences, around a fifth seen once. V was shortened by 1 base and J by 0 bases, with 3 bases between the two germline ends. The CDR3 is made up of 13 amino acids. Germline loops: CDR1 SGDLS, CDR2 YYNGEE. Sequencing was performed on naive CD8+ T cells from blood, with Jurkat cell RNA spiked in. Specified subset: FACS-sorted CD8+CD4-CCR7+CD45RA+ naive T cells. This TCR came from a human donor in good health. Some libraries in this study had Jurkat cell RNA spiked in. This chain connects TRBV9 to TRBJ2-3; D remains ambiguous. CDR3 DNA sequence: TGTGCCAGCAGCGTATTTAGCACAGATACGCAGTATTTT. Amino acids: CASSVFSTDTQYF.